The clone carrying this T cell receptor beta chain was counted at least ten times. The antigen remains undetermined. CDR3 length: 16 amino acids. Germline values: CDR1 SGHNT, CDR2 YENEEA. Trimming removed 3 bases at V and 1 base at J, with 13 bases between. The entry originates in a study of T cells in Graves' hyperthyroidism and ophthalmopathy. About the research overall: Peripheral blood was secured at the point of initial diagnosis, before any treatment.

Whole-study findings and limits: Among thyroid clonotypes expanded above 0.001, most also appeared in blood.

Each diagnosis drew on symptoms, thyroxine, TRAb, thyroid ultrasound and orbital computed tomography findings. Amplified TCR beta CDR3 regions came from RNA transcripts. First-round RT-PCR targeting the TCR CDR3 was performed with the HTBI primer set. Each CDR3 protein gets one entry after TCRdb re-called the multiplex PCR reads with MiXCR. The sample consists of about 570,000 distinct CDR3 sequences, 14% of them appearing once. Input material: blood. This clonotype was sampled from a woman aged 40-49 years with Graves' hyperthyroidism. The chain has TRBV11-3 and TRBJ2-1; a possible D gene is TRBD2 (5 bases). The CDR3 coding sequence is TGTGCCAGCAGCTTCAGGACTCATATTTCCTACAATGAGCAGTTCTTC. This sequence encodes CASSFRTHISYNEQFF.